The 22 T cell receptor beta chains below all came from one sample that was sequenced in a study of cytomegalovirus exposure and HLA in healthy donors. PCR used 60 Vbeta primers and 13 Jbeta primers. The method was immunoSEQ multiplex PCR; TCRdb's version includes in-frame clones alone and lacks a portion of them. The table lists 120,000 or so clones, around 75% of them singletons, with 9% to 9.5% in the top ten. Source material: PBMCs. These TCRs come from a woman aged 45-65 years in good health and CMV-seropositive.

The chain recombines TRBV27 with TRBJ2-7; 16 positions agree with TRBD2. Trimming cost V 0 bases and J 5 bases; bases outside gene matches: 16. CDR3 length: 21 residues. CDR1 is MNHEY and CDR2 is SMNVEV in the germline V gene (reference sequence). CDR3 in amino acids: CASSLSGGGLAGGPIQNEQYF. CDR3 DNA: TGTGCCAGCAGTTTATCGGGGGGGGGACTAGCGGGAGGGCCGATTCAGAACGAGCAGTACTTC.

This clone has only one observation. This chain uses TRBV20-1 with TRBJ2-5; the D is unclear. Trimming removed 8 bases at V and 3 bases at J, with 10 bases between. The CDR3 consists of 11 residues. Germline assignment: CDR1 DFQATT and CDR2 SNEGSKA (reference sequence). The CDR3 loop is CSPSPKETQYF. CDR3 DNA: TGCAGTCCCTCCCCTAAAGAGACCCAGTACTTC.

The chain couples TRBV2 to TRBJ1-1; D not certain. CDR1 and CDR2 from the germline V gene are SNHLY and FYNNEI. This CDR3 has 11 residues. Trimming cost V 7 bases and J 3 bases, with 6 bases left between them. The CDR3 reads CASKEYTEAFF. The CDR3 DNA reads as TGTGCCAGCAAGGAGTACACTGAAGCTTTCTTT.

The chain combines TRBV27 with TRBJ2-2; 9 bases agree with TRBD1. J gave up 3 bases and V 8 bases, and 13 bases lay outside the gene matches. The germline gives CDR1 MNHEY, CDR2 SMNVEV (reference sequence). This CDR3 spans 17 amino acids. The CDR3 here is CASLGYQTGGHTGELFF. CDR3 nucleotides: TGTGCCAGCTTAGGCTATCAGACAGGGGGTCACACCGGGGAGCTGTTTTTT.

This chain uses TRBV5-1 with TRBJ2-3; TRBD2 aligns across 8 bases. Per the germline V gene, CDR1 is SGHRS and CDR2 is YFSETQ. The CDR3 is made up of 16 amino acids. The trim removed 2 bases at V and 1 base at J, leaving 6 bases unmatched. The CDR3 region has the DNA TGCGCCAGCAGCTTCGGAACTAGCGGAGGCACAGATACGCAGTATTTT. It codes for CASSFGTSGGTDTQYF.

The rearrangement links TRBV6-6 to TRBJ1-5; D not resolved. The CDR3 has 15 amino acids. V lost 6 bases and J 2 bases, leaving 14 bases between the germline ends. CDR1 is MNHNY and CDR2 is SVGAGI in the germline V gene (reference sequence). The CDR3 coding sequence is TGTGCCAGCAGCCCCGGGTCAACCGGCAATCAGCCCCAGCATTTT. It specifies CASSPGSTGNQPQHF.

The chain uses TRBV7-2 and TRBJ2-7, with D unresolved. The CDR3 runs to 13 residues. Germline CDR1 is SGHTA and CDR2 is FQGNSA. V gave up 2 bases and J gave up 2 bases, with 7 bases separating them. The CDR3: CASSLSDPYEQYF. In nucleotides, the CDR3 is TGTGCCAGCAGCTTAAGCGACCCCTACGAGCAGTACTTC.

This chain joins TRBV6-5 and TRBJ1-1, with a possible D match to TRBD1 (5 bases). Per germline, CDR1 MNHEY and CDR2 SVGAGI. V was shortened by 6 bases and J by 1 base, with 15 bases between the two germline ends. The CDR3 has 15 residues. CDR3 nucleotides: TGTGCCAGCAGACCCCCGGGGGGTTCGAACACTGAAGCTTTCTTT. This translates into CASRPPGGSNTEAFF.

The rearrangement uses TRBV2 and TRBJ2-3; D remains ambiguous. This CDR3 has 13 amino acids. Germline V gives CDR1 SNHLY, CDR2 FYNNEI. V lost 6 bases and J 4 bases, leaving 11 bases between the germline ends. The DNA of the CDR3 is TGTGCCAGCAGCCCAACACGGGCAGATACGCAGTATTTT. Its translation is CASSPTRADTQYF.

V usage is TRBV10-1 and J usage is TRBJ2-5; D is uncertain. CDR3 size: 15 residues. CDR1 and CDR2 (germline): WNHNN, SYGVQD (reference sequence). V was shortened by 6 bases and J by 0 bases, with 14 bases between the two germline ends. CDR3 sequence: CASSQRGKYQETQYF. The CDR3 region has the DNA TGCGCCAGCAGCCAACGCGGCAAGTACCAAGAGACCCAGTACTTC.

This clone showed up just a few times. This sequence joins TRBV7-2 and TRBJ1-1, with D unclear. Germline-derived CDR1 and CDR2 are SGHTA and FQGNSA. V dropped 0 bases and J dropped 8 bases, with 10 bases sitting between them. CDR3 length: 13 residues. CDR3 nucleotide sequence: TGTGCCAGCAGCTTAGCAGAGGGAGGGGAAGCTTTCTTT. Its translation is CASSLAEGGEAFF.

The chain joins TRBV4-3 to TRBJ2-7, with 11 bases matching TRBD1. Germline V CDR1 and CDR2: LGHNA, YSLEER. With 1 base clipped from V and 1 base from J, the junction kept 6 bases outside the gene matches. The CDR3 consists of 17 residues. The CDR3 region is CASSQAWTGGGSYEQYF. CDR3 coding DNA: TGCGCCAGCAGCCAAGCGTGGACAGGGGGCGGGTCCTACGAGCAGTACTTC.

V usage is TRBV7-3 and J usage is TRBJ2-2; D call uncertain. With 5 bases removed from V and 6 bases from J, the gap between germline ends came to 7 bases. Germline assignment: CDR1 SGHTA and CDR2 FQGTGA. This CDR3 is built from 12 residues. The CDR3 nucleotides are TGTGCCAGCAGCCCCGAGGCCGGGGAGCTGTTTTTT. Translating gives CASSPEAGELFF. The full variable domain, rest sourced from reference TRBV7-3 and TRBJ2-2, is GAGVSQTPSNKVTEKGKYVELRCDPISGHTALYWYRQSLGQGPEFLIYFQGTGAADDSGLPNDRFFAVRPEGSVSTLKIQRTERGDSAVYLCASSPEAGELFFGEGSRLTVL.

V gene TRBV6-6 combines with J gene TRBJ2-2; D is uncertain. V was cut by 10 bases and J by 1 base, with 13 bases left in between. In germline, CDR1 is MNHNY, CDR2 SVGAGI (reference sequence). There are 14 residues in the CDR3. In DNA form, the CDR3 reads TGTGCCACCTACCCTTCCCTGAACACCGGGGAGCTGTTTTTT. Its protein is CATYPSLNTGELFF.

V and J are TRBV11-3 and TRBJ2-5, with D unresolved. V shed 2 bases and J shed 4 bases, with 5 bases lying between them. Germline CDR1 SGHNT, CDR2 YENEEA. The CDR3 has 12 amino acids. CDR3 coding DNA: TGTGCCAGCAGCTTACCCAGAGAGACCCAGTACTTC. It codes for CASSLPRETQYF.

The rearrangement links TRBV5-1 to TRBJ2-3; TRBD2 agrees at 11 bases. With 2 bases clipped from V and 8 bases from J, the junction kept 10 bases outside the gene matches. CDR3 length equals 16 residues. CDR1 SGHRS and CDR2 YFSETQ come from the germline V gene. The CDR3 bases are TGCGCCAGCAGCTTATCTACCGTAACTAGCGGGGGTACGCAGTATTTT. This translates into CASSLSTVTSGGTQYF.

The chain employs TRBV9 and TRBJ1-1, with D possibly matching TRBD1 (6 bases). Between the trimmed V and J ends, which lost 3 bases and 0 bases, there was a span of 12 bases. This CDR3 has 15 residues. CDR1 SGDLS and CDR2 YYNGEE come from the germline V gene. The CDR3 spells CASSGQAGMNTEAFF. CDR3 coding DNA: TGTGCCAGCAGCGGACAGGCTGGAATGAACACTGAAGCTTTCTTT. Full variable domain (rest looked up from reference TRBV9 and TRBJ1-1): DSGVTQTPKHLITATGQRVTLRCSPRSGDLSVYWYQQSLDQGLQFLIQYYNGEERAKGNILERFSAQQFPDLHSELNLSSLELGDSALYFCASSGQAGMNTEAFFGQGTRLTVV.

The chain is built from TRBV7-9 and TRBJ2-7; 7 bases map to TRBD2. The ends lost 2 bases at V and 4 bases at J; junction bases unmatched: 5. The CDR3 extends over 14 amino acids. Germline loops: CDR1 SEHNR, CDR2 FQNEAQ (reference sequence). CDR3 amino acids: CASSLSRGSYEQYF. The CDR3 nucleotides read TGTGCCAGCAGCTTATCCCGCGGGAGTTACGAGCAGTACTTC.

This clone was observed a handful of times. V is TRBV28 and J is TRBJ1-4; TRBD1 is a possible D gene (6 bases). Germline V gives CDR1 MDHEN, CDR2 SYDVKM. The CDR3 is 13 residues long. V shed 3 bases and J shed 7 bases, with 9 bases lying between them. CDR3: CASSFGRGEKLFF. The CDR3 DNA follows: TGTGCCAGCAGTTTCGGCAGGGGTGAAAAACTGTTTTTT.

The chain's CDR3 is CASSSNPTGGFGYTF. CDR3 DNA: TGTGCCAGCAGCTCCAATCCGACAGGGGGCTTTGGCTACACCTTC. The V call is TRBV7-2, the J call TRBJ1-2; 10 bases match TRBD1. The CDR3 length is 15 residues. Germline CDR1 and CDR2: SGHTA and FQGNSA. The J segment lost 7 bases and the V segment lost 4 bases, leaving 9 bases of the junction unmatched.

This chain connects TRBV5-6 to TRBJ1-3, with D perhaps TRBD1 (5 bases). CDR1 and CDR2 (germline): SGHDT, YYEEEE. This CDR3 comprises 14 residues. Trimming stripped 9 bases from V and 2 bases from J, with 15 bases between. The CDR3 spells CANPRDSPGNTIYF. The CDR3 DNA is TGTGCCAACCCCCGAGACAGCCCTGGAAACACCATATATTTT.

The J gene is TRBJ2-3, the V gene TRBV19, with a tentative D call TRBD1 (6 bases). The germline V gene encodes CDR1 LNHDA and CDR2 SQIVND (reference sequence). This CDR3 comprises 15 residues. Deletions cut 1 base from V and 3 bases from J, with 11 bases between. The CDR3 bases are TGTGCCAGTAGTATAGGTGGCAGGGGAACAGATACGCAGTATTTT. Its translation: CASSIGGRGTDTQYF.